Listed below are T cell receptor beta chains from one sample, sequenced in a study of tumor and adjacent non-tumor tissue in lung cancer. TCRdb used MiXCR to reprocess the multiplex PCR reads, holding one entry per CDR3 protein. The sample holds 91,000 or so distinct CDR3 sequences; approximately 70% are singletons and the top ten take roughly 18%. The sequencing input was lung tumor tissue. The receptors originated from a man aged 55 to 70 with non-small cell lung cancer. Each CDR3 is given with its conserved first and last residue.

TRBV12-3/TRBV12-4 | CANSPDDRGAKNIQYF
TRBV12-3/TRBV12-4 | CAIRYDRVQGTEAFF
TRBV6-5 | CATSYTRTGELFF
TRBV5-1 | CPSGLEGRGPYEQYF
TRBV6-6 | CASSYPGDNQLLHF
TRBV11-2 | CANSLHGLAVQETLYF
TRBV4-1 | CASSPGGYEGYTF
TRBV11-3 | CAKRRTTTSTEQYF
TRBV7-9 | CASSPSGDGYTF
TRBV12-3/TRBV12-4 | CSSSLMPGQGNYGYTF
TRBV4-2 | CASLKTGTSGSETNTGELFF
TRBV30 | CAWSRAGTNEQFF
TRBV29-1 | CSIVGGGDSTDTQYF
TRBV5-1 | CASSADRLDTEALF
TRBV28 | CASTDPIHEQYF
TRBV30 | CAWRVSGSTYNEQFF
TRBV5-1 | CASSSTGLTWETQYF
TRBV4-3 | CASSQRTGDMQYF
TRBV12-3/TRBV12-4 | CVSSRVNTEAFF
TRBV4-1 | CDSSPGQGPAAGELFF
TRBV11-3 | CASSLMVGAMNTEAFF
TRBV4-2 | CAISQDFGKSSNQPQHF
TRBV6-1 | CANTGSTGANVLAF
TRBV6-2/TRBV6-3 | CVSSNTYERYF
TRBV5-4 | CACNWPGTGELFF
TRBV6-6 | CASSYGWDSFYADTQYF
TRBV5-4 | CASSLGSPQETKYF
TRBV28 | CASSILKWASTDTQYF
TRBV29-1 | CRVDGTGGFNEQFF
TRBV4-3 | CACSQLSIFIRDEQFF
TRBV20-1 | CSAGGINTEAFF
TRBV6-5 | CASSYGAQSQGQAFF
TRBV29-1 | CSPRGQWGEQFF
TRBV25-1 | CASSEWGREETQYF
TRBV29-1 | CSVGGLAVNTYQETHYF
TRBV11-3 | CASSLVGSGRTLSDNEQFF
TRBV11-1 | CASSSGGQSTLHF
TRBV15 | CATSEGTSSNNEQFF
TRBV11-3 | CASSLTGSWGNIF
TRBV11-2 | CASSSTGPEYTEALF
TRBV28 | CASRGQGVPDTQYF
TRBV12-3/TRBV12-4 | CATSLTLAGVTETQYF